A single sample gave rise to the 5 T cell receptor beta chains below, sequenced in a study of Japanese encephalitis immunity and Zika vaccine responses. CFSE-labeled PBMCs were cultured 5 to 6 days with peptide pools, each at about 1 ug/mL. The sort collected unfixed, live, CD56-CD19-CD16-CD3+CD4+ CFSE-low proliferating CD4 T cells. TCRdb reanalysed the 5' RACE reads using MiXCR and keeps one entry per CDR3 protein. The sample contains about 350 distinct CDR3 sequences, 2.5% to 3% of which appear only once. The sample was antigen-activated CD4+ T cells from blood, cultured, taken during a Zika inactivated vaccine study. The receptors were gathered from an adult woman who received an inactivated Zika virus vaccine.

This clonotype is large by share. The gene calls are TRBV27 and TRBJ2-2; D is perhaps TRBD1 (7 bases). Between the trimmed V and J ends, which lost 8 bases and 4 bases, there was a span of 14 bases. The CDR3 length is 14 residues. Germline assignment: CDR1 MNHEY and CDR2 SMNVEV (reference sequence). As DNA, the CDR3 is TGTGCCAGCCGAGGGCAGGGGGGCACCGGGGAGCTGTTTTTT. It is translated as CASRGQGGTGELFF.

Judged by abundance, this clonotype is medium-sized. The V and J genes are TRBV9 and TRBJ2-7; 10 bases are a match to TRBD2. This CDR3 contains 15 residues. CDR1 and CDR2 from the germline V gene are SGDLS and YYNGEE. With V trimmed by 2 bases and J by 6 bases, 8 bases remained unmatched. DNA of the CDR3: TGTGCCAGCAGCGTTAGCGGGGGGCCTCGTGTCGAGCAGTACTTC. Protein product: CASSVSGGPRVEQYF.

By share, this clonotype ranks as large (0.1 to 1%). The chain recombines TRBV11-2 with TRBJ2-7; D assignment may be TRBD1 or TRBD2 (7 bases each). This CDR3 has 13 residues. Per the germline V gene, CDR1 is SGHAT and CDR2 is FQNNGV. Trimming stripped 7 bases from V and 4 bases from J, with 14 bases between. Written as DNA, the CDR3 is TGTGCCAGCACCTCAGGGGGGGCTTACGAGCAGTACTTC. This codes for CASTSGGAYEQYF. The full variable domain, with the rest looked up from reference TRBV11-2 and TRBJ2-7, is EAGVAQSPRYKIIEKRQSVAFWCNPISGHATLYWYQQILGQGPKLLIQFQNNGVVDDSQLPKDRFSAERLKGVDSTLKIQPAKLEDSAVYLCASTSGGAYEQYFGPGTRLTVT.

This clonotype is large in the sample. This chain connects TRBV28 to TRBJ1-1; TRBD1 matches 7 bases. Germline CDR1 and CDR2: MDHEN and SYDVKM. The trim removed 8 bases at V and 4 bases at J, leaving 10 bases unmatched. This CDR3 comprises 14 residues. The CDR3 DNA follows: TGTGCCAGCCACTCGACAGGGTCGGGCACTGAAGCTTTCTTT. Amino acid sequence: CASHSTGSGTEAFF.

By proportion, this clonotype is medium-sized. The chain employs TRBV9 and TRBJ2-2, with 10 bases identical to TRBD2. Per the germline V gene, CDR1 is SGDLS and CDR2 is YYNGEE. The junction had 2 bases not matched to a gene; V was cut back by 0 bases and J by 3 bases. The CDR3 totals 16 residues. Here the CDR3 reads CASSVGLAGDTGELFF. In DNA form, the CDR3 reads TGTGCCAGCAGCGTAGGTCTAGCGGGGGACACCGGGGAGCTGTTTTTT. Variable domain in full (rest from reference TRBV9 and TRBJ2-2): DSGVTQTPKHLITATGQRVTLRCSPRSGDLSVYWYQQSLDQGLQFLIQYYNGEERAKGNILERFSAQQFPDLHSELNLSSLELGDSALYFCASSVGLAGDTGELFFGEGSRLTVL.